A selection of T cell receptor beta chains follows, all from one sample in a study of blood T cell repertoires in COVID-19. Profiled with immunoSEQ multiplex PCR; TCRdb holds only in-frame clones, not every one. Seen here are about 210,000 clones, around 90% observed once, and the top ten hold 1.5% to 2%. The sequencing sample was made of peripheral blood. The receptors derive from a man aged 65 to 79 with acute or convalescent COVID-19. Each CDR3 is given with its conserved first and last residue. The D gene is left open where the match is weak. Part of the rows lack a size; the others show once, few, many or a class for expanded clones.

TRBJ2-2	NA	14	TRBD1	TRBV6-6	CASSWDRVTGELFF	TGTGCCAGCAGCTGGGACAGAGTCACCGGGGAGCTGTTTTTT
TRBJ1-2	NA	16	TRBD1	TRBV3-1/TRBV3-2	CASSHPRAGGNYGYTF	TGTGCCAGCAGCCACCCCAGGGCAGGGGGAAACTATGGCTACACCTTC
TRBJ2-2	NA	12	NA	TRBV12-5	CASGLGAGELFF	TGTGCTAGTGGGCTCGGTGCCGGGGAGCTGTTTTTT
TRBJ2-3	once	15	TRBD1	TRBV28	CASSLSGTVTDTQYF	TGTGCCAGCAGTTTATCCGGGACAGTCACAGATACGCAGTATTTT
TRBJ2-5	NA	15	TRBD1	TRBV7-8	CASSPGQWEQETQYF	TGTGCCAGCAGCCCGGGACAGTGGGAACAAGAGACCCAGTACTTC
TRBJ1-1	NA	13	NA	TRBV27	CASRGFLNTEAFF	TGTGCCAGCAGGGGCTTTTTGAACACTGAAGCTTTCTTT
TRBJ2-2	NA	15	TRBD2	TRBV7-3	CASSPSGSNTGELFF	TGTGCCAGCAGCCCAAGCGGGAGTAACACCGGGGAGCTGTTTTTT
TRBJ2-7	NA	11	NA	TRBV28	CASSSQYEQYF	TGTGCCAGCAGTTCTCAGTACGAGCAGTACTTC
TRBJ2-7	NA	14	TRBD2	TRBV3-1/TRBV3-2	CASSQALAAHEQYF	TGTGCCAGCAGCCAGGCTCTAGCGGCCCACGAGCAGTACTTC
TRBJ2-5	few	15	TRBD2	TRBV5-4	CASSSGLASQETQYF	TGTGCCAGCAGCTCTGGACTAGCGAGTCAGGAGACCCAGTACTTC
TRBJ2-1	NA	19	TRBD1	TRBV11-2	CASSSTGTANSGSYNEQFF	TGTGCCAGCAGCTCGACCGGGACAGCAAACTCCGGCTCCTACAATGAGCAGTTCTTC
TRBJ2-2	NA	16	TRBD1	TRBV19	CASSIGQGVNTGELFF	TGTGCCAGTAGTATAGGGCAGGGGGTCAACACCGGGGAGCTGTTTTTT
TRBJ2-3	NA	16	NA	TRBV3-1/TRBV3-2	CASSPGGDQSTDTQYF	TGTGCCAGCAGCCCTGGAGGGGACCAAAGCACAGATACGCAGTATTTT
TRBJ2-7	NA	11	NA	TRBV2	CASSVSYEQYF	TGTGCCAGCAGTGTTAGCTACGAGCAGTACTTC
TRBJ2-7	NA	15	TRBD1	TRBV3-1/TRBV3-2	CASSFRGTGEYEQYF	TGTGCCAGCAGCTTCCGCGGGACAGGGGAGTACGAGCAGTACTTC
TRBJ2-1	NA	15	TRBD2	TRBV9	CASSALAGAYNEQFF	TGTGCCAGCAGCGCCCTAGCGGGAGCCTACAATGAGCAGTTCTTC
TRBJ1-2	few	14	NA	TRBV5-6	CASSLGGLSYGYTF	TGTGCCAGCAGCTTGGGGGGGCTATCCTATGGCTACACCTTC
TRBJ1-1	NA	16	TRBD1	TRBV5-1	CASSFRDRGTDTEAFF	TGCGCCAGCAGCTTCCGGGACAGGGGTACCGACACTGAAGCTTTCTTT
TRBJ2-1	NA	14	TRBD2	TRBV6-5	CASTRTSGYNEQFF	TGTGCCAGCACCCGGACTAGCGGATACAATGAGCAGTTCTTC
TRBJ2-2	NA	14	NA	TRBV6-5	CASSYRTGTGELFF	TGTGCCAGCAGTTACCGCACTGGCACCGGGGAGCTGTTTTTT
TRBJ2-7	NA	17	NA	TRBV5-1	CASSPDLGGHGSYEQYF	TGCGCCAGCAGCCCGGACCTGGGGGGTCATGGGTCCTACGAGCAGTACTTC
TRBJ1-1	NA	13	NA	TRBV28	CASSPGGGTEAFF	TGTGCCAGCAGTCCCGGGGGGGGGACTGAAGCTTTCTTT
TRBJ1-4	NA	15	NA	TRBV2	CASSEGGGLNEKLFF	TGTGCCAGCAGCGAAGGGGGGGGGCTTAATGAAAAACTGTTTTTT
TRBJ1-4	NA	16	NA	TRBV7-9	CASSSGIQGVNEKLFF	TGTGCCAGCAGCTCAGGAATACAGGGAGTTAATGAAAAACTGTTTTTT
TRBJ1-4	NA	13	NA	TRBV12-3/TRBV12-4	CASSLSVSEKLFF	TGTGCCAGCAGTTTGTCAGTAAGTGAAAAACTGTTTTTT
TRBJ1-6	NA	13	NA	TRBV30	CAWSPGTGSPLHF	TGTGCCTGGAGTCCCGGAACGGGTTCACCCCTCCACTTT
TRBJ2-1	NA	16	NA	TRBV12-5	CASAVTHASSYNEQFF	TGTGCTAGTGCTGTTACCCATGCCAGCTCCTACAATGAGCAGTTCTTC
TRBJ1-2	NA	13	NA	TRBV21-1	CASSTRTGDGYTF	TGTGCCAGCAGCACCCGGACAGGGGATGGCTACACCTTC
TRBJ1-2	NA	13	NA	TRBV27	CASSLSGAQGYTF	TGTGCCAGCAGTTTATCAGGGGCGCAAGGCTACACCTTC
TRBJ1-6	once	15	NA	TRBV7-8	CASSLAGSGDSPLHF	TGTGCCAGCAGCTTAGCAGGGAGCGGGGATTCACCCCTCCACTTT
TRBJ1-2	NA	15	NA	TRBV7-9	CASSLGRRTDYGYTF	TGTGCCAGCAGCTTAGGGAGGCGGACAGATTATGGCTACACCTTC
TRBJ2-5	NA	14	TRBD1	TRBV5-1	CASSMGQGEETQYF	TGCGCCAGCAGCATGGGACAGGGGGAAGAGACCCAGTACTTC
TRBJ1-5	once	14	TRBD1	TRBV7-9	CASSGTGNNQPQHF	TGTGCCAGCAGCGGGACAGGGAACAATCAGCCCCAGCATTTT
TRBJ2-2	NA	17	TRBD2	TRBV6-2/TRBV6-3	CASSYSTLAGDNGELFF	TGTGCCAGCAGTTACTCGACGCTAGCGGGAGACAACGGGGAGCTGTTTTTT
TRBJ2-5	NA	15	TRBD1	TRBV9	CASSVRDRLQETQYF	TGTGCCAGCAGCGTCCGGGACAGACTACAAGAGACCCAGTACTTC
TRBJ2-5	NA	13	TRBD2	TRBV29-1	CSVQTGAGETQYF	TGCAGCGTCCAAACAGGAGCGGGGGAGACCCAGTACTTC
TRBJ2-3	NA	15	TRBD1	TRBV30	CAWSKGDRGADTQYF	TGTGCCTGGAGTAAAGGGGACAGGGGGGCAGATACGCAGTATTTT
TRBJ2-1	NA	15	NA	TRBV18	CASSPPRRGANEQFF	TGTGCCAGCTCACCACCGAGAAGAGGCGCCAATGAGCAGTTCTTC
TRBJ1-1	NA	16	NA	TRBV18	CASSQNPPTVPTEAFF	TGTGCCAGCTCACAAAACCCCCCGACAGTTCCCACTGAAGCTTTCTTT
TRBJ2-1	NA	13	NA	TRBV7-2	CASSAGRGNEQFF	TGTGCCAGCAGCGCCGGGAGAGGCAATGAGCAGTTCTTC